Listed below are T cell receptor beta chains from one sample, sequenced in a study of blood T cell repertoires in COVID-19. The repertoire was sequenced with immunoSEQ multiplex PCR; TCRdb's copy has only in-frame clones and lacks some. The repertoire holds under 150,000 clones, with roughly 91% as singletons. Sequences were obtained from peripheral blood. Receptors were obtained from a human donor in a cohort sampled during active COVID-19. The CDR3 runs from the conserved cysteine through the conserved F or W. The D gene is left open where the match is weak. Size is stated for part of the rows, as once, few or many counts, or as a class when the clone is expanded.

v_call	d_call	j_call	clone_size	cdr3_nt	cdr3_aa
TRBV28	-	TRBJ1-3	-	TGTGCCACCCTGGGGGCAGGGTCTGGAAACACCATATATTTT	CATLGAGSGNTIYF
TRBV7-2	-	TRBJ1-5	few	TGTGCCAGCAGCTCCAGGGGAAGCCCACGTCAGCCCCAGCATTTT	CASSSRGSPRQPQHF
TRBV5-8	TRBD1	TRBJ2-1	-	TGTGCCAGCAGCTCCGGGACAGGGCACAATGAGCAGTTCTTC	CASSSGTGHNEQFF
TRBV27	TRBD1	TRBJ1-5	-	TGTGCCAGCAGTTTAGTCGGCAGCTCAGGGGGTCAGCCCCAGCATTTT	CASSLVGSSGGQPQHF
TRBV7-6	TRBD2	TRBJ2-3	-	TGTGCCAGCAGCTTAGGCGGGGGCGGGGGGCCCAAGGATACGCAGTATTTT	CASSLGGGGGPKDTQYF
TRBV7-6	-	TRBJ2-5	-	TGTGCCAGCAGTGGAGGGATCCAAGAGACCCAGTACTTC	CASSGGIQETQYF
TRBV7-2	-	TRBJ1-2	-	TGTGCCAGCAGCTTGGAGGGGACCGGGGCGAACTATGGCTACACCTTC	CASSLEGTGANYGYTF
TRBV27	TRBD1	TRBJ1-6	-	TGTGCCAGCAGTTTAGACAGGGGGGAATATTCACCCCTCCACTTT	CASSLDRGEYSPLHF
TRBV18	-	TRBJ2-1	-	TGTGCCAGCTCACCAAACCAGGAGGACAGGAGGTACGGGGGGTTCTTC	CASSPNQEDRRYGGFF
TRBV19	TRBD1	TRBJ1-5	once	TGTGCCAGCGCTCCGGGACAGAATCAGCCCCAGCATTTT	CASAPGQNQPQHF
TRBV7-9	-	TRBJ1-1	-	TGTGCCAGCAGCTCCCAGTCGGGAGACACTGAAGCTTTCTTT	CASSSQSGDTEAFF
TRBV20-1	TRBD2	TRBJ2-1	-	TGCAGTGCTAGTGGGGGACTAGCGGGACTTAATGAGCAGTTCTTC	CSASGGLAGLNEQFF
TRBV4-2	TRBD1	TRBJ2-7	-	TGTGCCAGCAGCCAAGTGGGGACAGGCGGATGGGAGTACGAGCAGTACTTC	CASSQVGTGGWEYEQYF
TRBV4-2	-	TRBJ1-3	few	TGTGCCAGCAGCCCTGACACGTCCTCTGGAAACACCATATATTTT	CASSPDTSSGNTIYF
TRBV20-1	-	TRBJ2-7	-	TGCAGTGCTAGTCTTGGTAGCGGCGCCTACGAGCAGTACTTC	CSASLGSGAYEQYF
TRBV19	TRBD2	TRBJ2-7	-	TGTGCCAGTACCGAGGGCGGGGTAGCGGGAGAGGTAACCTACGAGCAGTACTTC	CASTEGGVAGEVTYEQYF
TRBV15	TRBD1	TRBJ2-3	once	TGTGCCACCAGCACTACCGGGACAGGGCTGACGGCGCAGTATTTT	CATSTTGTGLTAQYF
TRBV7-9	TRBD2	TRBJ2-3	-	TGTGCCAGCAGCTTAGCGCTAGGACTAGAGTTCACAGATACGCAGTATTTT	CASSLALGLEFTDTQYF
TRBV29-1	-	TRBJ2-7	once	TGCAGCGTTGAAGCATCCCCAGGGGGGTCCTACGAGCAGTACTTC	CSVEASPGGSYEQYF
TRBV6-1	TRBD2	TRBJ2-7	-	TGTGCCAGCAGTGAGAACCGGGGGGGCGCACTACGGGAGCAGTACTTC	CASSENRGGALREQYF
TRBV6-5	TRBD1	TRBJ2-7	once	TGTGCCAGCGCCCCTCGGGACAGGCTATCCTACGAGCAGTACTTC	CASAPRDRLSYEQYF
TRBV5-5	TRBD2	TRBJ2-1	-	TGTGCCAGCAGCACGGGACTAGCGGGAGTTAATGAGCAGTTCTTC	CASSTGLAGVNEQFF
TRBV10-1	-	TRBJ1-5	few	TGCGCCAGCAGTGTGACAAATAGCAATCAGCCCCAGCATTTT	CASSVTNSNQPQHF